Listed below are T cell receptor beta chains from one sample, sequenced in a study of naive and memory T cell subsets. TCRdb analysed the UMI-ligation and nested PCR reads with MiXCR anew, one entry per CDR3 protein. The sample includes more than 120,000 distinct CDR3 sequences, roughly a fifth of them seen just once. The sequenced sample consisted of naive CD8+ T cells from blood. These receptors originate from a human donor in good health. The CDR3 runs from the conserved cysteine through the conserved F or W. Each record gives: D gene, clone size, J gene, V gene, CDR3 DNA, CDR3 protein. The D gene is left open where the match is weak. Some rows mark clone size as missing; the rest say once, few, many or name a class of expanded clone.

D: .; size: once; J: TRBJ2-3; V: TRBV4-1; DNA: TGCGCCAGCAGCCAAGAACCCGAAGGCTCCGGAACAGATACGCAGTATTTT; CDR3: CASSQEPEGSGTDTQYF
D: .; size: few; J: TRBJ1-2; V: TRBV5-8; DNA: TGTGCCAGCAGCTTGGGAGGGACGGATTATGGCTACACCTTC; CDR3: CASSLGGTDYGYTF
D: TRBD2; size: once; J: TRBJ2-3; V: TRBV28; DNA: TGTGCCAGCAGTCAACTAGCGGAGGCGGGAGATACGCAGTATTTT; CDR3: CASSQLAEAGDTQYF
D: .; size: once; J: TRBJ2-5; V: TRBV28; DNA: TGTGCCAGCAGTTTTAGGGACGGACAAGAGACCCAGTACTTC; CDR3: CASSFRDGQETQYF
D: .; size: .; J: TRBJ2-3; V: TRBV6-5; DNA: TGTGCCAGCAGTTACGCCGACAGCGCATATACGCAGTATTTT; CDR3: CASSYADSAYTQYF
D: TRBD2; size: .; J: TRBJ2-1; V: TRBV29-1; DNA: TGCAGCGTTGAAGATCCCCTGGGACTAGCGGGAGTTGGGGATGAGCAGTTCTTC; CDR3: CSVEDPLGLAGVGDEQFF
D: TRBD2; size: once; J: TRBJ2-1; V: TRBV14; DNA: TGTGCCAGCAGAGAGGGACTAGCAAATTACAATGAGCAGTTCTTC; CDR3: CASREGLANYNEQFF
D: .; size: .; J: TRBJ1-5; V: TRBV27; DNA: TGTGCCAGCAGTTTAGGCGGGTTCCTCCAGCCCCAGCATTTT; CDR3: CASSLGGFLQPQHF
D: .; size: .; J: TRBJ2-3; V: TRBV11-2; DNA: TGTGCCAGCAGCTTGTGGGCAAAAGATACGCAGTATTTT; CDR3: CASSLWAKDTQYF
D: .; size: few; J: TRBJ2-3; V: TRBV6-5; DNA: TGTGCCAGCAGCTCGTGGGAGACAGATACGCAGTATTTT; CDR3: CASSSWETDTQYF
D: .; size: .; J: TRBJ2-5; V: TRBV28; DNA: TGTGCCAGCAGTCTACCGATCTTCTCAGAGACCCAGTACTTC; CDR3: CASSLPIFSETQYF
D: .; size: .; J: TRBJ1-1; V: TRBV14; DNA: TGTGCCAGCAGCCAAGACGGATGGGGGACTGAAGCTTTCTTT; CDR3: CASSQDGWGTEAFF
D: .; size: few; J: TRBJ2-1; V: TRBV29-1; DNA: TGCAGCGTTGATATGGACCAAGCCAATGAGCAGTTCTTC; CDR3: CSVDMDQANEQFF
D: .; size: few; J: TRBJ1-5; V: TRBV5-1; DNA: TGCGCCAGCAGCTTGGAGGGGAGGGAGCGGCAGCCCCAGCATTTT; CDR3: CASSLEGRERQPQHF
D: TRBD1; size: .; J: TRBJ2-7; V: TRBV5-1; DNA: TGCGCCAGCAGCTTTTGGACAGGGGGCAGGTACGAGCAGTACTTC; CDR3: CASSFWTGGRYEQYF
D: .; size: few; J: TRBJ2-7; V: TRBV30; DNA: TGTGCCTGGAGTGAGACCTCCGAGCAGTACTTC; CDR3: CAWSETSEQYF
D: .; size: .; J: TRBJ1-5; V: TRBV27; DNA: TGTGCCAGCAGCCTGGCGACGGTAGGACAGCCCCAGCATTTT; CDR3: CASSLATVGQPQHF
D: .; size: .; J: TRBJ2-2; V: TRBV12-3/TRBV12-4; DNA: TGTGCCAGCGGCGGGACAGCGAACACCGGGGAGCTGTTTTTT; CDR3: CASGGTANTGELFF
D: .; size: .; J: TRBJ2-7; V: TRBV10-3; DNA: TGTGCCATCAGAGGAACTAGCACCTACGAGCAGTACTTC; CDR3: CAIRGTSTYEQYF
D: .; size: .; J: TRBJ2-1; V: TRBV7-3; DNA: TGTGCCAGCAGCTCGGGGTACTCGACCTACAATGAGCAGTTCTTC; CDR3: CASSSGYSTYNEQFF